The TCR beta chain under discussion was sequenced for a study of metastatic and nonmetastatic thyroid tumors. Background on the study: Both malignant and benign thyroid patients supplied peripheral blood and tumor or nodule tissue samples, across which the repertoires of these patients were then compared. Points from the study as a whole: Significantly higher TCR beta diversity was reportedly seen in malignant thyroid tumors than benign nodules, in blood and tumor.

How the authors handled the data: Between-group CDR3 differences, defined by clinicopathological status, yielded a distant-metastasis classifier for papillary thyroid cancer. TCRdb recomputed clones from the PCR reads via MiXCR. The V and J calls come from TCRdb's annotation, not from the publication. The sample contains 7,000 to 9,500 clones, roughly a fifth of which appear only once. Prior to thyroid surgery, none of the patients had received any treatment. About this clone: Its cognate antigen is unknown.

Germline V gene lookup returns CDR1 MNHEY and CDR2 SMNVEV (reference sequence). This CDR3 is 14 amino acids long. The V gene lost 4 bases and the J gene lost 8 bases, with 14 bases spanning the gap. This clonotype was obtained from a female donor with papillary thyroid cancer or a benign thyroid nodule (not recorded which). Some clones in this sample may be carry-over from other donors' samples. Sample: adjacent normal tissue. The gene calls are TRBV27 and TRBJ1-4; D perhaps matches TRBD1 (6 bases). The DNA of the CDR3 is TGTGCCAGCAGTTCAGGCAGGGGCGACGAAAAACTGTTTTTT. Translating it yields CASSSGRGDEKLFF. Filled out from reference TRBV27 and TRBJ1-4, the complete variable domain reads EAQVTQNPRYLITVTGKKLTVTCSQNMNHEYMSWYRQDPGLGLRQIYYSMNVEVTDKGDVPEGYKVSRKEKRNFPLILESPSPNQTSLYFCASSSGRGDEKLFFGSGTQLSVL.